This T cell receptor beta chain came from a study of T-cell reconstitution after alpha-beta-depleted transplantation in children. The study's findings and limits: Surviving recipient T cells and thymic progenitors produced the high day-60 TCRbeta diversity seen in some patients. Reportedly, alpha-beta T cells present about two months post-transplant originated from several hundred expanded clones of graft origin. One year post-transplant, T-cell counts and diversity were largely derived from T cells produced anew.

Ten or more counts support this clonotype. Its antigen remains unknown. As it was prepared, the TCRbeta library received unique molecular identifiers. TCRdb reanalysed the PCR reads using MiXCR and keeps one entry per CDR3 protein. Altogether over 150,000 distinct CDR3 sequences are present, roughly 6.6% being singletons, with the ten largest covering around 5%. The sequencing used PBMCs, collected before TCRalphabeta/CD19-depleted stem cell transplant. The receptor was isolated from a boy aged 2-15 years with acute lymphoblastic leukemia, due to receive a stem cell transplant.

The CDR3 sequence: CASRQTGPEQYF. The CDR3 DNA is TGTGCCAGCAGGCAGACAGGCCCCGAGCAGTACTTC. The rearrangement joins TRBV14 to TRBJ2-7; D is possibly TRBD1 (6 bases). CDR1 and CDR2 from the germline V gene are SGHDN and FVKESK. CDR3 length equals 12 residues. The V end was cut by 6 bases, the J end by 6 bases, with 12 bases between.